The 19 T cell receptor beta chains in this list originate from one sample, sequenced in a study of blood T cell repertoires in COVID-19. Sequencing used immunoSEQ multiplex PCR; TCRdb keeps in-frame clones, though not all of them. The sample carries more than 95,000 clones, approximately 91% recorded once. The sequenced sample was peripheral blood. Receptor source: an elderly woman with acute or convalescent COVID-19.

The CDR3 region has the DNA TGCGCCAGCAGTCCCGGGACAGAAAATGAAAAACTGTTTTTT. Protein product: CASSPGTENEKLFF. V gene TRBV5-1 combines with J gene TRBJ1-4; 7 nucleotides match TRBD1. With 5 bases clipped from V and 5 bases from J, the junction kept 6 bases outside the gene matches. CDR1 is SGHRS, CDR2 YFSETQ, per germline. The CDR3 consists of 14 residues.

The genes are TRBV4-2 and TRBJ1-4, with a weak D call TRBD1 (5 bases). The ends were cut back, 4 bases at V and 0 bases at J, with 6 bases in the middle. The CDR3 has 14 residues. Germline CDR1 reads LGHNA; CDR2 reads YNFKEQ. The DNA of the CDR3 is TGTGCCAGCAGCCTAGGGGCAACTAATGAAAAACTGTTTTTT. Translation: CASSLGATNEKLFF.

The count of this clone is one. The rearrangement uses TRBV19 and TRBJ2-2; D may be TRBD2 (6 bases). Germline CDR1 reads LNHDA; CDR2 reads SQIVND (reference sequence). The V end was cut by 5 bases, the J end by 1 base, with 14 bases between. CDR3 length equals 16 residues. The CDR3: CASSYPSSVNTGELFF. The CDR3 coding sequence is TGTGCCAGTAGTTACCCCTCTAGCGTGAACACCGGGGAGCTGTTTTTT.

The genes are TRBV18 and TRBJ1-2, with 9 bases that match TRBD1. Trimming cost V 3 bases and J 4 bases; bases outside gene matches: 9. The CDR3 totals 16 residues. Germline values: CDR1 KGHSH, CDR2 LQKENI. CDR3 residues: CASSPNPGTGIYGYTF. The CDR3 DNA reads TGTGCCAGCTCACCTAATCCCGGGACAGGGATCTATGGCTACACCTTC.

This rearrangement joins TRBV7-3 to TRBJ2-1; 9 positions agree with TRBD2. CDR1 is SGHTA, CDR2 FQGTGA, per germline. Losses at the gene ends were 3 bases for V and 8 bases for J; bases not matched to a gene: 8. The CDR3 totals 15 residues. The CDR3 reads CASSLAAGGSYEQFF. DNA for the CDR3: TGTGCCAGCAGCTTGGCGGCGGGGGGGTCCTATGAGCAGTTCTTC.

This chain connects TRBV9 to TRBJ2-5; 7 nucleotides line up with TRBD2. Germline CDR1 SGDLS, CDR2 YYNGEE. Trimming cost V 4 bases and J 4 bases; bases outside gene matches: 10. CDR3 length: 15 residues. CDR3 amino acids: CASSPWGGTRETQYF. The CDR3 DNA reads as TGTGCCAGCAGCCCCTGGGGGGGAACGAGAGAGACCCAGTACTTC.

This clone was seen once. The chain is built from TRBV19 and TRBJ2-7; 8 nucleotides align to TRBD1. V was pared by 7 bases and J by 3 bases, with 5 bases of the junction left unmatched. Germline values: CDR1 LNHDA, CDR2 SQIVND (reference sequence). This CDR3 is built from 13 residues. The chain's CDR3 is CASIGQGHYEQYF. DNA of the CDR3: TGTGCCAGTATCGGACAGGGCCACTACGAGCAGTACTTC.

Only a few counts were recorded for this clone. The gene calls are TRBV5-1 and TRBJ1-4, with 7 bases aligning to TRBD1. The CDR3 is made up of 14 amino acids. V lost 4 bases to trimming and J lost 8 bases; unmatched junction nucleotides: 8. CDR1 and CDR2 (germline): SGHRS, YFSETQ. CDR3 in amino acids: CASSKTGHGEKLFF. In DNA, the CDR3 is TGCGCCAGCAGCAAGACAGGGCATGGGGAAAAACTGTTTTTT.

The V and J genes are TRBV7-3 and TRBJ2-3; TRBD2 matches 8 bases. J was trimmed by 2 bases and V by 5 bases; bases with no gene match: 6. The CDR3 totals 15 residues. Germline-derived CDR1 and CDR2 are SGHTA and FQGTGA. Here the CDR3 reads CASSAYGGATDTQYF. The CDR3 nucleotides are TGTGCCAGCAGCGCCTACGGGGGGGCCACAGATACGCAGTATTTT.

The J gene is TRBJ2-3, the V gene TRBV7-3; no definite D call. The CDR3 length is 13 residues. Germline CDR1 is SGHTA and CDR2 is FQGTGA. Trimming removed 5 bases at V and 1 base at J, with 7 bases between. Here the CDR3 DNA reads TGTGCCAGCAGCCCAACGGGCACAGATACGCAGTATTTT. This gives the protein CASSPTGTDTQYF.

This clone was observed a few times. The chain joins TRBV28 to TRBJ1-4; weak D call: TRBD1 (6 bases). The CDR3 length is 15 residues. V gave up 6 bases and J gave up 8 bases, with 19 bases separating them. Germline-derived CDR1 and CDR2 are MDHEN and SYDVKM. This chain's CDR3 is CASSTGTPSGEKLFF. For the CDR3, the DNA is TGTGCCAGCAGCACCGGGACACCCTCTGGGGAAAAACTGTTTTTT.

This rearrangement joins TRBV11-1 to TRBJ2-7; 9 positions agree with TRBD1. The CDR3 is 13 amino acids. V lost 5 bases and J lost 6; bases outside the gene matches: 5. The germline CDR1 and CDR2 sequences are SGHAT and FQDESV (reference sequence). CDR3 in amino acids: CASSPRQGGEQYF. The CDR3 region has the DNA TGTGCCAGCAGCCCCCGACAGGGGGGCGAGCAGTACTTC.

The sample holds one count of this clone. The chain carries TRBV2 and TRBJ2-1; perhaps TRBD2 as D (5 bases). Trimming removed 8 bases at V and 3 bases at J, with 8 bases between. The CDR3 is made up of 12 amino acids. In germline, CDR1 is SNHLY, CDR2 FYNNEI. CDR3 sequence reads: CASGRGYNEQFF. The CDR3 DNA follows: TGTGCCAGCGGGAGAGGCTACAATGAGCAGTTCTTC.

The chain couples TRBV2 to TRBJ2-6; D might be TRBD2 (6 bases). The CDR3 has 18 amino acids. The V end lost 3 bases, the J end lost 0 bases, and 15 bases lay between the germline ends. Germline CDR1 is SNHLY and CDR2 is FYNNEI. CDR3 residues: CASSDGRQGGSGANVLTF. In DNA, the CDR3 is TGTGCCAGCAGTGACGGTCGGCAGGGAGGCTCTGGGGCCAACGTCCTGACTTTC.

The CDR3 DNA sequence: TGTGCCAGCAGTCAGGCGGGAATGGGCAATCAGCCCCAGCATTTT. Translation: CASSQAGMGNQPQHF. This chain connects TRBV6-1 to TRBJ1-5; no firm D call. The V end was cut by 5 bases, the J end by 2 bases, with 13 bases between. The length of the CDR3 is 15 residues. The germline V gene encodes CDR1 MNHNS and CDR2 SASEGT.

The CDR3 loop reads CAIRKSGQTYEQYF. CDR3 bases: TGTGCCATCAGAAAATCCGGACAGACCTACGAGCAGTACTTC. The chain combines TRBV28 with TRBJ2-7, with a tentative D call TRBD1 (6 bases). Germline V gives CDR1 MDHEN, CDR2 SYDVKM. CDR3 length: 14 amino acids. The V gene lost 10 bases and the J gene lost 2 bases, with 18 bases spanning the gap.

This chain uses TRBV21-1 with TRBJ2-7; the table gives TRBD2 as D, unverified against the DNA. TRBV21-1 is classified as a pseudogene. This CDR3 is built from 20 residues. CDR3 amino acids: CASSKKKGTSGSPSSYEQYF. Written as DNA, the CDR3 is TGTGCCAGCAGCAAAAAAAAAGGGACTAGCGGGAGCCCTAGCTCCTACGAGCAGTACTTC.

The chain links TRBV5-6 to TRBJ1-2; D unclear. The V gene's germline CDR1 is SGHDT and CDR2 YYEEEE. V was clipped by 0 bases and J by 4 bases, with 13 bases between them. The CDR3 contains 15 residues. DNA of the CDR3: TGTGCCAGCAGCTTGGGGTCCTCCGGCGGCTATGGCTACACCTTC. Amino acid sequence: CASSLGSSGGYGYTF.

This sequence joins TRBV7-9 and TRBJ1-3; 9 bases map to TRBD1. Losses at the gene ends were 5 bases for V and 4 bases for J; bases not matched to a gene: 9. Germline loops: CDR1 SEHNR, CDR2 FQNEAQ (reference sequence). The CDR3 contains 16 residues. The CDR3 loop is CASSPPRDRAGNTIYF. The CDR3 nucleotides are TGTGCCAGCAGCCCCCCCCGGGACAGGGCAGGAAACACCATATATTTT.